The T cell receptor (beta chain) under discussion was sequenced for a study of CD8 T cells in ankylosing spondylitis. This clonotype was seen repeatedly, ten times or more. Antigen: not known. Study outcomes and limitations: Ankylosing spondylitis blood appeared to carry a characteristic TCR beta motif of seven to nine highly homologous variants.

Library preparation for TCR beta used quantitative 5'-RACE with molecular barcodes. TCRdb re-analysed the 5' RACE reads in MiXCR, keeping a single row per CDR3 protein. The sample yields roughly 300,000 distinct CDR3 sequences, under 8.5% seen once. From germline, CDR1 is SGHRS and CDR2 YFSETQ. The CDR3 covers 13 residues. V lost 3 bases to trimming and J lost 6 bases, with 7 bases between them. The chain has TRBV5-1 and TRBJ2-6; tentatively, D is TRBD1 (6 bases). This receptor was taken from a male donor with ankylosing spondylitis. The material sequenced was blood, either unsorted or a sorted T cell fraction (not recorded which). CDR3 residues: CASSSGQANVLTF. Here the CDR3 DNA reads TGCGCCAGCAGCTCGGGACAGGCCAACGTCCTGACTTTC.